The subject of this entry is one TCR beta chain. As yet, its antigen is unknown. The data belong to a study of T cell responses to AZD1222 COVID-19 vaccine. V dropped 5 bases and J dropped 3; count of bases not matched to a gene: 15. The CDR3 has 18 amino acids. CDR1 is LNHNV, CDR2 YYDKDF, per germline (reference sequence). Study-wide findings and caveats: Only 5 to 7 individuals given AZD1222 were seropositive at baseline.

Sequencing was performed with immunoSEQ multiplex PCR; in TCRdb, only in-frame clones are kept and a portion is missing. The profile covers approximately 150,000 clones, with around 83% appearing a single time and approximately 5.4% taken by the ten largest. The TCR comes from an adult who received the AZD1222 COVID-19 vaccine. The chain recombines TRBV15 with TRBJ2-3, with 9 bases lining up with TRBD2. The source was peripheral blood, collected 28 days after the second AZD1222 dose. DNA for the CDR3: TGTGCCACCAGCTCCCCCCTTCTGCGGGAGGGCCGTACAGATACGCAGTATTTT. This translates into CATSSPLLREGRTDTQYF.